This T cell receptor (beta chain) was sequenced during a study of cytomegalovirus exposure and HLA in healthy donors. Regarding the study as a whole: As a later analysis revealed, the rate of TCR association differed by HLA locus, with DRB1 most and HLA-C fewest.

With regard to this clone: Its specificity is not known. This sample also contains other DNA sequences that code for the same CDR3.

It was with 60 Vbeta and 13 Jbeta primers that the PCR ran. The data were produced by immunoSEQ multiplex PCR, yet TCRdb's version contains in-frame clones alone and is incomplete. This table has fewer than 200,000 clones, approximately 80% appearing once. The CDR3 sequence is 13 residues long. Germline V gives CDR1 SNHLY, CDR2 FYNNEI. V was trimmed by 6 bases and J by 3 bases, leaving 9 bases between them. The sample consisted of PBMCs. J is TRBJ1-3 and V is TRBV2; D possibly corresponds to TRBD1 (6 bases). The TCR sequence derives from a woman aged 18-30 years in good health and CMV-seropositive. The CDR3 DNA reads as TGTGCCAGCAGACAGGGCCTTGGAAACACCATATATTTT. It is translated as CASRQGLGNTIYF.